Shown below are 8 T cell receptor beta chains from a single sample sequenced in a study of T cells in narcolepsy. The assay was immunoSEQ multiplex PCR, and TCRdb's table has in-frame clones only and misses some. The sample yields 25,000 to 35,000 clones, roughly 90% seen once. The sample consisted of CD45RA- memory CD4+ T cells from PBMCs. Receptors originate from a human donor with narcolepsy.

The genes are TRBV27 and TRBJ2-7, with D possibly being TRBD2 (5 bases). V lost 5 bases and J lost 3, with 11 bases in between. The CDR3 covers 13 residues. Germline lookup yields CDR1 MNHEY and CDR2 SMNVEV (reference sequence). CDR3 sequence reads: CASSRLASYEQYF. The CDR3 coding sequence is TGTGCCAGCAGTCGGTTAGCGAGCTACGAGCAGTACTTC.

The V gene is TRBV6-6, the J gene TRBJ2-2; D may be TRBD1 or TRBD2 (5 bases each). Germline lookup yields CDR1 MNHNY and CDR2 SVGAGI (reference sequence). The V end was cut by 6 bases, the J end by 1 base, with 12 bases between. This CDR3 comprises 15 residues. CDR3 in DNA: TGTGCCAGCAGCCCCCTTGGGGGGAACACCGGGGAGCTGTTTTTT. It specifies CASSPLGGNTGELFF.

The chain recombines TRBV7-3 with TRBJ2-2; 9 bases are a match to TRBD2. CDR1 and CDR2 (germline): SGHTA, FQGTGA. The V gene end was trimmed by 5 bases and the J gene end by 1 base; junction bases not matched to a gene: 5. The CDR3 totals 16 residues. This chain's CDR3 is CASSPSGGRNTGELFF. CDR3 coding DNA: TGTGCCAGCAGCCCCAGCGGGGGGCGGAACACCGGGGAGCTGTTTTTT.

The chain employs TRBV28 and TRBJ2-5; D is uncertain. Trimming stripped 4 bases from V and 5 bases from J, with 8 bases between. The germline gives CDR1 MDHEN, CDR2 SYDVKM. The CDR3 covers 12 residues. CDR3 sequence: CASSSLMETQYF. CDR3 DNA: TGTGCCAGCAGTTCACTTATGGAGACCCAGTACTTC.

This clone has a single count. The CDR3 DNA sequence: TGTGCCAGCAGAGCAGACCTTAACCGAGAGACCCAGTACTTC. Translation gives CASRADLNRETQYF. V usage is TRBV7-8 and J usage is TRBJ2-5; no clear D gene. Trimming removed 6 bases from V and 4 bases from J, with 15 bases in between. The germline V gene encodes CDR1 SGHVS and CDR2 FQNEAQ. The CDR3 is made up of 14 amino acids.

The sample holds one count of this clone. The rearrangement links TRBV6-5 to TRBJ2-7; D tentatively fits TRBD1 or TRBD2 (5 bases each). In germline, CDR1 is MNHEY, CDR2 SVGAGI. This CDR3 contains 16 residues. Trimming cost V 0 bases and J 3 bases, with 15 bases left between them. The DNA for the CDR3 is TGTGCCAGCAGTTACTCGATACTCGGGGCTGGCTACGAGCAGTACTTC. This codes for CASSYSILGAGYEQYF.

The CDR3 is CACQIGRFKADTQYF. The CDR3 bases are TGTGCCTGCCAAATAGGGAGGTTTAAAGCAGATACGCAGTATTTT. The V call is TRBV30, the J call TRBJ2-3, with D possibly matching TRBD2 (6 bases). CDR3 length: 15 residues. V was shortened by 6 bases and J by 4 bases, with 20 bases between the two germline ends. The germline CDR1 and CDR2 sequences are GTSNPN and SVGIG (reference sequence). The full variable domain, rest sourced from reference TRBV30 and TRBJ2-3, is SQTIHQWPATLVQPVGSPLSLECTVEGTSNPNLYWYRQAAGRGLQLLFYSVGIGQISSEVPQNLSASRPQDRQFILSSKKLLLSDSGFYLCACQIGRFKADTQYFGPGTRLTVL.

The table lists this clone with a count of one. The gene calls are TRBV6-5 and TRBJ1-1; D not resolved. V was clipped by 3 bases and J by 4 bases, with 15 bases between them. Per germline, CDR1 MNHEY and CDR2 SVGAGI. This CDR3 has 15 residues. The CDR3 reads CASSYSELVVTEAFF. In nucleotides, the CDR3 is TGTGCCAGCAGTTATTCAGAGTTAGTGGTCACTGAAGCTTTCTTT.